This is a list of T cell receptor beta chains from one sample in a study of blood T cell repertoires in COVID-19. Measured with immunoSEQ multiplex PCR; TCRdb has only the in-frame clones, and not every one. Altogether under 300,000 clones are present, about 87% being singletons, with the ten largest covering 3.7%. The specimen was peripheral blood. The receptors stem from a woman in her forties with acute or convalescent COVID-19. Each CDR3 is given with its conserved first and last residue. A D gene is named only where the DNA matches it firmly. Expanded clones are given a class, and other clones once, few, many or no size at all.

j_call: TRBJ2-2
d_call: -
v_call: TRBV7-2
clone_size: -
cdr3_nt: TGTGCCAGCAGCTCCAGACAGGGCCGGGGGGGGAGCACCGGGGAGCTGTTTTTT
cdr3_aa: CASSSRQGRGGSTGELFF

j_call: TRBJ1-4
d_call: TRBD1
v_call: TRBV5-1
clone_size: -
cdr3_nt: TGCGCCAGCAGCCCGGGACAGGGGGAGGAAAAACTGTTTTTT
cdr3_aa: CASSPGQGEEKLFF

j_call: TRBJ2-2
d_call: TRBD2
v_call: TRBV11-2
clone_size: -
cdr3_nt: TGTGCCAGCAGCTCCCTACTAGCGGGGGGGCCTCATACCGGGGAGCTGTTTTTT
cdr3_aa: CASSSLLAGGPHTGELFF

j_call: TRBJ1-1
d_call: -
v_call: TRBV12-2
clone_size: -
cdr3_nt: TGTGCAAGTCGCTGTCGAATCCCCGACAGCTCTTCTGAAGCTTTCTTT
cdr3_aa: CASRCRIPDSSSEAFF

j_call: TRBJ1-4
d_call: TRBD1
v_call: TRBV27
clone_size: -
cdr3_nt: TGTGCCAGCAGGGCCCCCAGGGGGGAAGGGGAAAAACTGTTTTTT
cdr3_aa: CASRAPRGEGEKLFF

j_call: TRBJ2-1
d_call: TRBD1
v_call: TRBV19
clone_size: -
cdr3_nt: TGTGCCAGTAGTATCAGACAGGGGACGAATGAGCAGTTCTTC
cdr3_aa: CASSIRQGTNEQFF

j_call: TRBJ1-6
d_call: TRBD1
v_call: TRBV6-5
clone_size: -
cdr3_nt: TGTGCCAGCAGTCCCCAGGGACAGGGAAATTCACCCCTCCACTTT
cdr3_aa: CASSPQGQGNSPLHF

j_call: TRBJ2-5
d_call: -
v_call: TRBV19
clone_size: -
cdr3_nt: TGTGCCAGTAGTATCGGGAGCCAGGAGACCCAGTACTTC
cdr3_aa: CASSIGSQETQYF

j_call: TRBJ1-2
d_call: -
v_call: TRBV20-1
clone_size: -
cdr3_nt: TGCAGTGCTAGTACACCTAACTATGGCTACACCTTC
cdr3_aa: CSASTPNYGYTF

j_call: TRBJ1-2
d_call: -
v_call: TRBV7-8
clone_size: -
cdr3_nt: TGTGCCAGCAGCCCGGGAGCCCGCGGGTATGGCTACACCTTC
cdr3_aa: CASSPGARGYGYTF

j_call: TRBJ2-6
d_call: -
v_call: TRBV6-6
clone_size: -
cdr3_nt: TGTGCCAGCAGTTACGAAAGGGGGAGCGTCCTGACTTTC
cdr3_aa: CASSYERGSVLTF

j_call: TRBJ1-6
d_call: -
v_call: TRBV5-1
clone_size: -
cdr3_nt: TGCGCCAGCAGCTTCTCGGTCCGTGGGGACAAAGGACCACGCCTCCACTTT
cdr3_aa: CASSFSVRGDKGPRLHF

j_call: TRBJ2-1
d_call: -
v_call: TRBV3-1/TRBV3-2
clone_size: once
cdr3_nt: TGTGCCAGCAGCCAACCGGGACTTTACAATGAGCAGTTCTTC
cdr3_aa: CASSQPGLYNEQFF

j_call: TRBJ1-2
d_call: -
v_call: TRBV30
clone_size: -
cdr3_nt: TGTGCCTGGAGTGTAAAGGCAGGTCCCTCCTGGGGCTACACCTTC
cdr3_aa: CAWSVKAGPSWGYTF

j_call: TRBJ2-5
d_call: -
v_call: TRBV2
clone_size: -
cdr3_nt: TGTGCCAGCAGTGAAACGGGAACCCAAGAGACCCAGTACTTC
cdr3_aa: CASSETGTQETQYF

j_call: TRBJ2-3
d_call: -
v_call: TRBV25-1
clone_size: -
cdr3_nt: TGTGCCAGCAGTGAATTCTTCCAAACTAGCACAGATACGCAGTATTTT
cdr3_aa: CASSEFFQTSTDTQYF

j_call: TRBJ2-5
d_call: -
v_call: TRBV2
clone_size: -
cdr3_nt: TGTGCCAGCCTATTCCAAGAGACCCAGTACTTC
cdr3_aa: CASLFQETQYF

j_call: TRBJ1-1
d_call: -
v_call: TRBV14
clone_size: -
cdr3_nt: TGTGCCAGCAGCCAAGATTTCCGCACTGAAGCTTTCTTT
cdr3_aa: CASSQDFRTEAFF

j_call: TRBJ2-1
d_call: TRBD1
v_call: TRBV11-2
clone_size: -
cdr3_nt: TGTGCCAGCAGCTTAGATGGGGGACAGCGCTACAATGAGCAGTTCTTC
cdr3_aa: CASSLDGGQRYNEQFF

j_call: TRBJ2-1
d_call: TRBD1
v_call: TRBV19
clone_size: -
cdr3_nt: TGTGCCAGTAGCAGACAGGGGGTAGGGAATGAGCAGTTCTTC
cdr3_aa: CASSRQGVGNEQFF

j_call: TRBJ2-5
d_call: TRBD1
v_call: TRBV29-1
clone_size: -
cdr3_nt: TGCAGCGTTGAAGGATTATGGACAGGGGTGCGGGAGACCCAGTACTTC
cdr3_aa: CSVEGLWTGVRETQYF

j_call: TRBJ1-1
d_call: -
v_call: TRBV6-5
clone_size: -
cdr3_nt: TGTGCCAGCAGGGAGGGGTATGGGGCTTTCTTT
cdr3_aa: CASREGYGAFF

j_call: TRBJ1-5
d_call: -
v_call: TRBV19
clone_size: -
cdr3_nt: TGTGCCAGTAGCCACGGGCAGGGGTTTAGTAGCAATCAGCCCCAGCATTTT
cdr3_aa: CASSHGQGFSSNQPQHF

j_call: TRBJ1-4
d_call: -
v_call: TRBV10-3
clone_size: -
cdr3_nt: TGTGCCATCAGTGTGGAAACAGGCTATGAAAAACTGTTTTTT
cdr3_aa: CAISVETGYEKLFF

j_call: TRBJ2-3
d_call: TRBD1
v_call: TRBV30
clone_size: -
cdr3_nt: TGTGCCTGGAGTGCACGGACAGGGTGGGATACGCAGTATTTT
cdr3_aa: CAWSARTGWDTQYF

j_call: TRBJ1-1
d_call: TRBD1
v_call: TRBV9
clone_size: -
cdr3_nt: TGTGCCAGCAGCGTCCAGATGACAGGGACTGAAGCTTTCTTT
cdr3_aa: CASSVQMTGTEAFF

j_call: TRBJ2-2
d_call: -
v_call: TRBV10-2
clone_size: -
cdr3_nt: TGCGCCGGAAAGGACAGTCCGAACACCGGGGAGCTGTTTTTT
cdr3_aa: CAGKDSPNTGELFF

j_call: TRBJ2-1
d_call: TRBD2
v_call: TRBV4-2
clone_size: -
cdr3_nt: TGTGCCAGCAGGCTAGCGGGGGTCAATGAGCAGTTCTTC
cdr3_aa: CASRLAGVNEQFF

j_call: TRBJ2-2
d_call: TRBD1
v_call: TRBV7-2
clone_size: -
cdr3_nt: TGTGCCAGCAGCTCCCGGACAGGGATCGGGGAGCTGTTTTTT
cdr3_aa: CASSSRTGIGELFF

j_call: TRBJ1-2
d_call: -
v_call: TRBV6-5
clone_size: -
cdr3_nt: TGTGCCAGCAGCATACAGAGATTATCCTATGGCTACACCTTC
cdr3_aa: CASSIQRLSYGYTF

j_call: TRBJ1-3
d_call: -
v_call: TRBV30
clone_size: -
cdr3_nt: TGTGCCTGGAGTGTAGGGGGGGCGCAGGTCGGAAACACCATATATTTT
cdr3_aa: CAWSVGGAQVGNTIYF

j_call: TRBJ2-3
d_call: TRBD2
v_call: TRBV30
clone_size: -
cdr3_nt: TGTGCCTGGGAGCGGGGCCTGGGAGATACGCAGTATTTT
cdr3_aa: CAWERGLGDTQYF

j_call: TRBJ1-1
d_call: -
v_call: TRBV9
clone_size: -
cdr3_nt: TGTGCCAGCAGCGGGCACCGAGGTGGAGTGAACACTGAAGCTTTCTTT
cdr3_aa: CASSGHRGGVNTEAFF

j_call: TRBJ2-3
d_call: TRBD1
v_call: TRBV9
clone_size: -
cdr3_nt: TGTGCCAGCAGCGCCGGGACAGCCACAGATACGCAGTATTTT
cdr3_aa: CASSAGTATDTQYF

j_call: TRBJ1-2
d_call: -
v_call: TRBV2
clone_size: once
cdr3_nt: TGTGCCAGCAGTGAAGCCACAGGGATAGGGAACTATGGCTACACCTTC
cdr3_aa: CASSEATGIGNYGYTF

j_call: TRBJ1-1
d_call: TRBD1
v_call: TRBV12-3/TRBV12-4
clone_size: once
cdr3_nt: TGTGCCAGCTACAGGGGAGGTGTTGAAGCTTTCTTT
cdr3_aa: CASYRGGVEAFF

j_call: TRBJ2-3
d_call: TRBD2
v_call: TRBV29-1
clone_size: -
cdr3_nt: TGCAGCGGAGGACTAGCGGGGCTTGGGGATACGCAGTATTTT
cdr3_aa: CSGGLAGLGDTQYF

j_call: TRBJ1-1
d_call: -
v_call: TRBV3-1/TRBV3-2
clone_size: -
cdr3_nt: TGTGCCAGCAGCCGGGGCCGACAGAACACTGAAGCTTTCTTT
cdr3_aa: CASSRGRQNTEAFF

j_call: TRBJ1-5
d_call: -
v_call: TRBV5-1
clone_size: -
cdr3_nt: TGCGCCAGCAGCTTTACGACTAATCAGCCCCAGCATTTT
cdr3_aa: CASSFTTNQPQHF

j_call: TRBJ1-2
d_call: -
v_call: TRBV11-2
clone_size: -
cdr3_nt: TGTGCCAGCAGCTCAGGACAGAGATATGGCTACACCTTC
cdr3_aa: CASSSGQRYGYTF

j_call: TRBJ2-1
d_call: TRBD1
v_call: TRBV5-1
clone_size: -
cdr3_nt: TGCGCCAGCAGCTTGGTACAGGGGGCATACAATGAGCAGTTCTTC
cdr3_aa: CASSLVQGAYNEQFF

j_call: TRBJ2-3
d_call: TRBD1
v_call: TRBV24-1
clone_size: -
cdr3_nt: TGTGCCACCAGTTATTCCAGGGGGTCCCGTTTAAGCACAGATACGCAGTATTTT
cdr3_aa: CATSYSRGSRLSTDTQYF

j_call: TRBJ2-5
d_call: TRBD2
v_call: TRBV25-1
clone_size: -
cdr3_nt: TGTGCCAGCAGTGAATCTCGGGGGGGGCCAGGTTTAGAGACCCAGTACTTC
cdr3_aa: CASSESRGGPGLETQYF

j_call: TRBJ2-5
d_call: -
v_call: TRBV13
clone_size: -
cdr3_nt: TGTGCCAGCACCATCGGGGGCCAAGAGACCCAGTACTTC
cdr3_aa: CASTIGGQETQYF

j_call: TRBJ1-2
d_call: -
v_call: TRBV19
clone_size: many
cdr3_nt: TGTGCCAGTAACAAAGACCGGTGGGGAGGCGGCTACACCTTC
cdr3_aa: CASNKDRWGGGYTF

j_call: TRBJ2-5
d_call: -
v_call: TRBV3-1/TRBV3-2
clone_size: -
cdr3_nt: TGTGCCAGCAGCCAAAAATTAGTTCAAGAGACCCAGTACTTC
cdr3_aa: CASSQKLVQETQYF

j_call: TRBJ1-1
d_call: -
v_call: TRBV6-5
clone_size: -
cdr3_nt: TGTGCCAGCAGGGAGGGGTTAAACACTGAAGCTTTCTTT
cdr3_aa: CASREGLNTEAFF

j_call: TRBJ1-1
d_call: -
v_call: TRBV11-2
clone_size: -
cdr3_nt: TGTGCCAGCAGCTTCTCGAGTCGGGGGGACACTGAAGCTTTCTTT
cdr3_aa: CASSFSSRGDTEAFF

j_call: TRBJ1-2
d_call: -
v_call: TRBV5-4
clone_size: -
cdr3_nt: TGTGCCAGCAGCTTGGCAGCCGGGAGTTTATATGGCTACACCTTC
cdr3_aa: CASSLAAGSLYGYTF